A selection of T cell receptor beta chains follows, all from one sample in a study of siplizumab effects on memory and regulatory T cells. Data came from immunoSEQ multiplex PCR; TCRdb stores just in-frame clones and leaves some out. This sample has tens of thousands of clones, with approximately 96% found just once. Source material: naive CD4+ T cells sorted from blood. These receptors originate from a human donor in good health. CDR3s include the opening cysteine and the closing phenylalanine or tryptophan. D genes are given only for firm matches. The size entry is marked missing in some rows and otherwise reads once, few, many or a size class.

clone_size | d_call | j_call | v_call | cdr3_nt | cdr3_aa
NA | NA | TRBJ2-3 | TRBV7-2 | TGTGCCAGCAGCTTATTTGTGGGACCGGTTAGAGATACGCAGTATTTT | CASSLFVGPVRDTQYF
NA | NA | TRBJ1-5 | TRBV7-9 | TGTGCCAGCAGCTTAGATAGGGGGAATCAGCCCCAGCATTTT | CASSLDRGNQPQHF
NA | TRBD2 | TRBJ2-1 | TRBV2 | TGTGCCAGCAGGAGCGGGGGGGCCGGGTTCTTC | CASRSGGAGFF
NA | TRBD1 | TRBJ2-7 | TRBV19 | TGTGCCAGTAGTACCCAGGACAGGGGTCTTTACGAGCAGTACTTC | CASSTQDRGLYEQYF
NA | NA | TRBJ1-1 | TRBV9 | TGTGCCAGCAGCCCTCACCCGAACACTGAAGCTTTCTTT | CASSPHPNTEAFF
few | TRBD1 | TRBJ1-1 | TRBV9 | TGTGCCAGCAGCGCCATTACAGGGGGCGAAGCTTTCTTT | CASSAITGGEAFF
NA | TRBD1 | TRBJ2-4 | TRBV7-9 | TGTGCCAGCAGCTCCCTGGGGAACACAGGGGATGGAAACATTCAGTACTTC | CASSSLGNTGDGNIQYF
NA | TRBD1 | TRBJ1-5 | TRBV19 | TGTGCCAGTAGCCACCCCCCGACAGGGTCGGGCAATCAGCCCCAGCATTTT | CASSHPPTGSGNQPQHF
NA | TRBD2 | TRBJ2-1 | TRBV10-3 | TGTGCCATCAGTGAGATAGGTAGCGGGGAGTTGTACAATGAGCAGTTCTTC | CAISEIGSGELYNEQFF
NA | NA | TRBJ1-1 | TRBV6-4 | TGTGCCCTATCGAGGGGGGGAACGGCTGAAGCTTTCTTT | CALSRGGTAEAFF
NA | TRBD1 | TRBJ2-7 | TRBV7-2 | TGTGCCAGCAGCTTGGGACAGGGCCTACCCTACGAGCAGTACTTC | CASSLGQGLPYEQYF
NA | TRBD2 | TRBJ2-1 | TRBV5-1 | TGCGCCAGCTCCCAGGGGCGGGGGGCCCCTACGTCCTACAATGAGCAGTTCTTC | CASSQGRGAPTSYNEQFF
NA | TRBD2 | TRBJ2-1 | TRBV4-1 | TGCGCCAGCAGCCAAGCCTGGCTAGCGGTGCCCCTAAATGAGCAGTTCTTC | CASSQAWLAVPLNEQFF
once | NA | TRBJ2-7 | TRBV28 | TGTGCCAGCATTAATCAGGCCCCAGAGACGCGCGAGCAGTACTTC | CASINQAPETREQYF
NA | TRBD1 | TRBJ1-1 | TRBV6-1 | TGTGCCAGCAGGGACGGGACAGCGAACACTGAAGCTTTCTTT | CASRDGTANTEAFF
NA | NA | TRBJ1-4 | TRBV19 | TGTGCCAGTAGTAGGACAGACCATAATGAAAAACTGTTTTTT | CASSRTDHNEKLFF
NA | NA | TRBJ1-1 | TRBV6-1 | TGTGCCAGCAGTATGACAGCTCTGAACACTGAAGCTTTCTTT | CASSMTALNTEAFF
NA | NA | TRBJ2-7 | TRBV6-1 | TGTGCCAGCAGTGCCGGGGGGCAAGGGAACGAGCAGTACTTC | CASSAGGQGNEQYF
NA | NA | TRBJ1-2 | TRBV12-5 | TGTGCTAGTGGTTTGGAACACTTCTATGGCTACACCTTC | CASGLEHFYGYTF
NA | NA | TRBJ2-7 | TRBV28 | TGTGCCAGCACGCCCCCCGGAATACTCCACGAGCAGTACTTC | CASTPPGILHEQYF
NA | NA | TRBJ2-7 | TRBV4-2 | TGTGCCAGCAGCCAAGGGGGGGTTTCCTACGAGCAGTACTTC | CASSQGGVSYEQYF
NA | NA | TRBJ2-3 | TRBV5-4 | TGTGCCAGCAGCTTGGGAACAGGGTACACAGATACGCAGTATTTT | CASSLGTGYTDTQYF
NA | NA | TRBJ2-5 | TRBV10-3 | TGTGCCATCAGTGAGTTCTTACAAGAGACCCAGTACTTC | CAISEFLQETQYF
NA | NA | TRBJ2-1 | TRBV6-1 | TGTGCCAGCAGTGAGGAAGGGGGAGCCGCAAATGAGCAGTTCTTC | CASSEEGGAANEQFF
NA | TRBD1 | TRBJ1-4 | TRBV7-6 | TGTGCCAGCAGCCTACAGGGGTCTAATGAAAAACTGTTTTTT | CASSLQGSNEKLFF
once | NA | TRBJ2-7 | TRBV30 | TGTGCCTGGAGGGGGGGCGGCGGCTCCTACGAGCAGTACTTC | CAWRGGGGSYEQYF
NA | TRBD2 | TRBJ2-2 | TRBV7-2 | TGTGCCAGCAGCTCCCCCGGGACTAGCGGGGGGGTAAACGGGGAGCTGTTTTTT | CASSSPGTSGGVNGELFF
NA | TRBD1 | TRBJ1-6 | TRBV6-5 | TGTGCCAGCAATAGGGACAGGGGTAATTCACCCCTCCACTTT | CASNRDRGNSPLHF
NA | NA | TRBJ1-5 | TRBV6-1 | TGTGCCAGCAGTGAATTGGGTTTTATCAATCAGCCCCAGCATTTT | CASSELGFINQPQHF